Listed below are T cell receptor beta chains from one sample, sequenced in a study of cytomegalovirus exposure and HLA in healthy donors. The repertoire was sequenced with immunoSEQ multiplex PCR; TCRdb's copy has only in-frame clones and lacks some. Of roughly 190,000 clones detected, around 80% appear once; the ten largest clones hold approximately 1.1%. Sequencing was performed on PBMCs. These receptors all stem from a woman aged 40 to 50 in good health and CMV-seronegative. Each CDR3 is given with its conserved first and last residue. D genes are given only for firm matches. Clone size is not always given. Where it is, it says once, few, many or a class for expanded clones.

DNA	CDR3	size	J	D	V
TGTGCCAGCAGTTTCCAGGGTTGGACTGAAGCTTTCTTT	CASSFQGWTEAFF	.	TRBJ1-1	.	TRBV27
TGTGCCAGCAGCTCCGGACTAGCGGGAGGACTCAACTACAATGAGCAGTTCTTC	CASSSGLAGGLNYNEQFF	few	TRBJ2-1	TRBD2	TRBV5-5
TGCGCCAGCAGCCCTACTGAGCGGGCCTACTCCTACGAGCAGTACTTC	CASSPTERAYSYEQYF	.	TRBJ2-7	.	TRBV4-1
TGTGCCAGCAGTTACTCAAGGCGACAGGGTGAAGCTTTCTTT	CASSYSRRQGEAFF	.	TRBJ1-1	TRBD1	TRBV6-5
TGTGCCAGCAGTCAGGGACTCGCTGAAGCTTTCTTT	CASSQGLAEAFF	.	TRBJ1-1	.	TRBV27
TGTGCCAGCAGCTTTCCTAACACTGAAGCTTTCTTT	CASSFPNTEAFF	once	TRBJ1-1	.	TRBV7-9
TGTGCCAGCAGCTTGGACCAGAAGTACCAAGAGACCCAGTACTTC	CASSLDQKYQETQYF	once	TRBJ2-5	.	TRBV5-4
TGTGCCATCAGTGAAGGGGCCAGTTTAACTGAAGCTTTCTTT	CAISEGASLTEAFF	.	TRBJ1-1	.	TRBV10-3
TGTGCCAGCAGTAACGGGGAAGGGTATGGCTACACCTTC	CASSNGEGYGYTF	.	TRBJ1-2	.	TRBV6-1
TGTGCCAGCAGTTTATTATCAGGGGCATCCTACAATGAGCAGTTCTTC	CASSLLSGASYNEQFF	once	TRBJ2-1	.	TRBV28
TGTGCCAGCAGTTCCGGGACAGGGGTGTATGGCTACACCTTC	CASSSGTGVYGYTF	.	TRBJ1-2	TRBD1	TRBV28
TGTTCCAGCAGCCCGAGACTAGCGGGAGGAGCAGATACGCAGTATTTT	CSSSPRLAGGADTQYF	.	TRBJ2-3	TRBD2	TRBV7-9
TGTGCCAGCAGCCGTGACAGTAATGAGCAGTTCTTC	CASSRDSNEQFF	.	TRBJ2-1	.	TRBV9
TGTGCCAGTAGTATCGGGGACAGGGTACAAGGCTACACCTTC	CASSIGDRVQGYTF	.	TRBJ1-2	TRBD1	TRBV19
TGTGCCAGCAGCCCCCAGGCGGGAGCGGACCTCGAGCAGTACTTC	CASSPQAGADLEQYF	.	TRBJ2-7	TRBD2	TRBV7-3
TGCGCCAGCAGCTTAAGACTAGCGCCCGAGTCAGATACGCAGTATTTT	CASSLRLAPESDTQYF	.	TRBJ2-3	TRBD2	TRBV4-1
TGTGCCAGCAGCCTCCCAGGGGGTAGCAATCAGCCCCAGCATTTT	CASSLPGGSNQPQHF	.	TRBJ1-5	TRBD1	TRBV7-9
TGTGCCATCAGTGTCGGATCAGGTCGGGCCAACGTCCTGACTTTC	CAISVGSGRANVLTF	few	TRBJ2-6	.	TRBV10-3
TGCAGCGTTCCCGGGCAGGGGGCAACTGAAGCTTTCTTT	CSVPGQGATEAFF	.	TRBJ1-1	TRBD1	TRBV29-1
TGTGCCAGCAGCCCGAGGAACACTGAAGCTTTCTTT	CASSPRNTEAFF	.	TRBJ1-1	.	TRBV11-3
TGTGCCAGCAGCTTAGCAGGGACAGGGCTCTACGAGCAGTACTTC	CASSLAGTGLYEQYF	.	TRBJ2-7	TRBD1	TRBV7-2
TGCGCCAGCAGCACCGACACCAATGAGCAGTTCTTC	CASSTDTNEQFF	.	TRBJ2-1	.	TRBV5-1
TGTGCCAGCAGCTCCACACGGTCCGGGACCCAGCATTTT	CASSSTRSGTQHF	.	TRBJ1-5	.	TRBV7-2
TGTGCCACCAGCAGAGATTTTAGCGGGGAAAAACTGTTTTTT	CATSRDFSGEKLFF	once	TRBJ1-4	.	TRBV15
TGTGCCAGCAGCTTGGGTAGCGGGAGGTTCTACAATGAGCAGTTCTTC	CASSLGSGRFYNEQFF	.	TRBJ2-1	TRBD2	TRBV7-6
TGTGCCAGCAGCTTTACAGGGGATACTGAAGCTTTCTTT	CASSFTGDTEAFF	few	TRBJ1-1	TRBD1	TRBV5-4
TGTGCCAGCAGCTTTTTCGCAGCGGGTACGGGCACCGGGGAGCTGTTTTTT	CASSFFAAGTGTGELFF	.	TRBJ2-2	.	TRBV7-2
TGTGCTAGTGGTTTGCCCCAAGCCCCCGATACGCAGTATTTT	CASGLPQAPDTQYF	few	TRBJ2-3	.	TRBV12-5